A selection of T cell receptor beta chains follows, all from one sample in a study of cytomegalovirus exposure and HLA in healthy donors. Clones were sequenced by immunoSEQ multiplex PCR, and TCRdb holds only the in-frame ones, with some missing. The sample consists of roughly 180,000 clones, about 9.4% of them appearing once. The sample comprised PBMCs. The source is a woman aged 30 to 39 in good health and CMV-seropositive. CDR3s include the opening cysteine and the closing phenylalanine or tryptophan. The order of the fields is clone size, J gene, V gene, D gene, CDR3 protein, CDR3 DNA. A D gene is named only where the DNA matches it firmly. The listing skips clone size in some rows; elsewhere it reads once, few, many or a size class.

few | TRBJ2-3 | TRBV19 | . | CASSSGQLSDTQYF | TGTGCCAGTAGTAGTGGGCAGTTATCCGATACGCAGTATTTT
few | TRBJ2-7 | TRBV10-3 | . | CAISGGSYEQYF | TGTGCCATCAGCGGGGGCTCCTACGAGCAGTACTTC
. | TRBJ2-7 | TRBV4-1 | . | CASSQMTSSEQYF | TGCGCCAGCAGCCAGATGACTAGTAGCGAGCAGTACTTC
few | TRBJ2-1 | TRBV15 | . | CATSARTGYNEQFF | TGTGCCACCAGCGCACGGACTGGTTACAATGAGCAGTTCTTC
. | TRBJ2-3 | TRBV7-3 | TRBD2 | CASRLAGEGTDTQYF | TGTGCCAGCAGGTTAGCGGGAGAGGGCACAGATACGCAGTATTTT
. | TRBJ2-1 | TRBV7-9 | . | CASNEAAYSYNEQFF | TGTGCCAGCAACGAGGCCGCTTACTCCTACAATGAGCAGTTCTTC
. | TRBJ1-2 | TRBV23-1 | . | CATNVRFYGYTF | TGCGCCACCAACGTTAGATTCTATGGCTACACCTTC
few | TRBJ2-7 | TRBV5-6 | . | CASSSHRDQGQYF | TGTGCCAGCAGCTCTCACAGGGATCAAGGGCAGTACTTC
few | TRBJ1-2 | TRBV10-3 | . | CAISEPINSYGYTF | TGTGCCATCAGTGAACCAATAAACTCCTATGGCTACACCTTC
. | TRBJ1-3 | TRBV5-1 | TRBD1 | CASSENSGGGNTIYF | TGCGCCAGCAGCGAAAACTCAGGGGGCGGAAACACCATATATTTT
few | TRBJ1-1 | TRBV4-2 | . | CASSQSRSMNTEAFF | TGTGCCAGCAGCCAATCCCGGAGCATGAACACTGAAGCTTTCTTT
few | TRBJ1-4 | TRBV5-1 | . | CASSLNGLEEKLFF | TGCGCCAGCAGCTTGAACGGGTTAGAGGAAAAACTGTTTTTT
. | TRBJ2-7 | TRBV6-9 | . | CASSYSEQFEAYEQYF | TGTGCCAGCAGTTATTCGGAGCAGTTTGAGGCCTACGAGCAGTACTTC
few | TRBJ2-7 | TRBV30 | TRBD1 | CAWSVRGPYEQYF | TGTGCCTGGAGTGTAAGGGGGCCCTACGAGCAGTACTTC
. | TRBJ2-7 | TRBV5-5 | . | CASSLVLYEQYF | TGTGCCAGCAGCTTGGTCCTCTACGAGCAGTACTTC
. | TRBJ2-2 | TRBV5-6 | . | CASSLERRGELFF | TGTGCCAGCAGCTTGGAAAGGAGGGGGGAGCTGTTTTTT
few | TRBJ2-3 | TRBV5-4 | . | CASSLRTDTQYF | TGTGCCAGCAGCCTCCGCACAGATACGCAGTATTTT
. | TRBJ1-2 | TRBV30 | TRBD1 | CASRWTGRSGGYTF | TGTGCCTCGAGATGGACAGGGAGGAGTGGTGGCTACACCTTC